This TCR beta chain was sequenced in a study of T cells in Graves' hyperthyroidism and ophthalmopathy (dated by TCRdb to the late 2010s). As for the study more broadly: Peripheral blood was sampled at the time of initial diagnosis, prior to any treatment. To identify TCR V-J signatures that set the groups apart, the researchers used a discovery cohort of 100 patients, made up of approximately 43 with Graves' ophthalmopathy and some 60 with stable Graves' hyperthyroidism. Whether ophthalmopathy could be predicted prospectively was tested in an independent validation cohort made up of 18 to 20 hyperthyroidism patients plus 17 patients who later progressed to ophthalmopathy. The approximately 98 discovery patients were randomly divided into training and test sets at a 7:3 ratio. In more than five Graves' hyperthyroidism patients, the study also compared T-cell repertoires from thyroid tissue with T-cell repertoires from blood. Following sampling, methimazole starting at 30 mg daily was given to hyperthyroidism patients, and high-dose intravenous methylprednisolone was given to ophthalmopathy patients. The paper reports TCR Vbeta CDR3 sequencing of some 140 peripheral blood samples: 40 or so ophthalmopathy, fewer than 85 hyperthyroidism and 17 progressor patients.

Counted from cysteine to phenylalanine, this CDR3 has 16 amino acids. Only the CDR3 part of the read is kept: 48 bases, read in frame from the first base. V loses 7 bases, J loses 2 bases, and the germline ends lie 19 bases apart. According to the germline V gene, CDR1 reads MNHEY and CDR2 reads SVGEGT. Paper-wide results and their limitations: No statistical method was used to fix the sample size in advance, and group allocation was not hidden from the investigators. A 13 V-J signature model separated ophthalmopathy from stable hyperthyroidism, with approximately 86% sensitivity and roughly 81% specificity in cross-validation and 80%/75% in testing. In validation, the model predicted progression to ophthalmopathy with about 71% sensitivity and about 72% specificity, a median of 6.5 months before onset. Most expanded thyroid clonotypes (frequency above 0.001) were also found in blood, which suggests that blood repertoires may mirror thyroid immune responses.

Stable Graves' hyperthyroidism was defined as no progression to ophthalmopathy during 18 months of follow-up. The hyperthyroidism patients were between 18 and 65 years old and newly diagnosed, with a disease duration of less than 2 months. Any patient with an uncontrolled infection, another autoimmune disease, pregnancy or lactation was excluded. Diagnoses were based on clinical symptoms, serum thyroxine and TRAb, thyroid ultrasound and orbital computed tomography. PBMCs were isolated from about 9 ml of fresh peripheral blood by Ficoll-Paque density gradient centrifugation. Total RNA was extracted with Trizol reagent, and quality was checked on an Agilent 2100 Bioanalyzer. TCR beta CDR3 regions were amplified from RNA transcripts. The first round of RT-PCR for the TCR CDR3 was performed with the HTBI primer set and the Qiagen OneStep RT-PCR kit. A second multiplex PCR round built the libraries, followed by size selection and purification. Libraries were sequenced paired-end with 100 bp reads on an Illumina HiSeq2000. From the authors' description of their analysis: SOAPnuke was used to process the raw data, removing reads that contained adapters or uncalled bases, had a mean Phred below 15, or lacked an exact match to the constant primer or identifier. High-quality paired reads were merged with COPE v1.2.5, and unique nucleotide sequences were defined as clonotypes. MiTCR v1.1 was used to align the clonotypes against IMGT TRBV, TRBD and TRBJ reference segments. The analysis included only V-J combinations with a frequency above 0.0001, which together covered roughly 99% of the repertoires. The TCS score was defined as the ratio of F50 (clonal expansion) to E x V (chaos), calculated using BLOSUM62-based TCRdist between CDR3 peptides within each V-J. Welch's t-statistics and random forest reduced around 510 V-J features to 13, which were used in a naive Bayes classifier (R e1071). The raw public reads went through TCRdb reprocessing: fastp at Q25, MiXCR clone calling, in-frame beta chains kept. Every CDR3 protein is listed once, alongside the most common genes and DNA of its rows. Clone size and V and J calls follow TCRdb, not the original study. The sample has 300,000 to 350,000 distinct CDR3 sequences on record, about 21% of them singletons. The ten largest clones take up 50% of the sample.

This clonotype has ten or more counts. Its target antigen remains unknown. No much larger clone is present one base from it, and per-base qualities are unavailable. The V gene is TRBV6-2 or TRBV6-3 and the J gene is TRBJ2-3; the D gene is possibly TRBD1, with 6 bases matching. The specimen was blood. The TCR sequence derives from a woman aged 50 to 65 with Graves' hyperthyroidism. The CDR3 corresponds to CASTYRVRRSTDTQYF. The nucleotide sequence is given as TGTGCCAGCACCTACAGGGTTCGTAGGTCCACAGATACGCAGTATTTT.